This is a list of T cell receptor beta chains from one sample in a study of radiotherapy plus CTLA-4 blockade in lung cancer. Here immunoSEQ multiplex PCR was the method, and the copy in TCRdb shows in-frame clones only, minus some. Altogether tens of thousands of clones are present, about 85% being singletons, with the ten largest covering about a quarter. Material: peripheral blood, obtained from a patient treated with radiotherapy plus ipilimumab. The receptors derive from a human donor with non-small cell lung cancer whose response to radiotherapy plus ipilimumab could not be evaluated. Both conserved end residues are part of each CDR3. A D gene is named only where the DNA matches it firmly. Some rows have no size entry. The others give once, few or many, or a class for an expanded clone.

NA	TRBV30	TRBJ2-2	NA	CASKAQPTGELFF	TGTGCCAGTAAGGCACAGCCCACCGGGGAGCTGTTTTTT
NA	TRBV6-6	TRBJ1-1	NA	CASSHRFRDGAFF	TGTGCCAGCAGCCATCGGTTCCGGGATGGAGCTTTCTTT
TRBD2	TRBV28	TRBJ2-5	NA	CASSLSSGSRETQYF	TGTGCCAGCAGCCTATCTAGCGGGTCACGCGAGACCCAGTACTTC
TRBD1	TRBV5-4	TRBJ2-7	NA	CASSDNRGTAHEQYF	TGTGCCAGCAGCGACAACCGTGGGACAGCCCACGAGCAGTACTTC
NA	TRBV6-5	TRBJ1-1	NA	CASSRWGGAPFF	TGTGCCAGCAGTCGATGGGGAGGAGCCCCTTTCTTT
TRBD1	TRBV6-5	TRBJ1-4	once	CASRRQGRNEKLFF	TGTGCCAGCAGGCGACAGGGCCGAAATGAAAAACTGTTTTTT
TRBD2	TRBV4-3	TRBJ2-1	NA	CASGTLLAAYNEQFF	TGCGCCAGCGGAACCCTACTAGCGGCCTACAATGAGCAGTTCTTC
NA	TRBV7-2	TRBJ1-2	few	CASSLRGLGSGTDYGYTF	TGTGCCAGCAGCTTACGAGGTCTTGGGTCTGGTACGGACTATGGCTACACCTTC
TRBD1	TRBV19	TRBJ2-7	NA	CASREYQDRVREQYF	TGTGCCAGTAGAGAATACCAAGACAGGGTTAGAGAGCAGTACTTC
NA	TRBV5-1	TRBJ1-1	once	CASSLTDLNTEAFF	TGCGCCAGCAGCTTGACAGATTTGAACACTGAAGCTTTCTTT
TRBD2	TRBV27	TRBJ2-7	NA	CASSLETSGRYEQYF	TGTGCCAGCAGTTTGGAGACTAGCGGGAGATACGAGCAGTACTTC
NA	TRBV28	TRBJ1-2	few	CASSRGQSYGYTF	TGTGCCAGCAGCCGCGGACAGAGCTATGGCTACACCTTC
NA	TRBV7-8	TRBJ2-7	few	CASSLGRGQRSYEQYF	TGTGCCAGCAGCTTAGGGAGGGGACAGCGCTCCTACGAGCAGTACTTC
TRBD1	TRBV11-2	TRBJ1-4	NA	CASSPLGAGQTNEKLFF	TGTGCCAGCAGCCCCCTCGGTGCGGGACAGACTAATGAAAAACTGTTTTTT
NA	TRBV28	TRBJ1-6	NA	CASDLRGGSSPLHF	TGTGCCAGCGACCTTAGGGGGGGTAGTTCACCCCTCCACTTT
NA	TRBV7-2	TRBJ2-7	NA	CASSRPGLSYEQYF	TGTGCCAGCAGTCGGCCAGGGCTGTCCTACGAGCAGTACTTC
TRBD2	TRBV7-2	TRBJ2-5	NA	CASSLGIAGGGGWETQYF	TGTGCCAGCAGCTTAGGGATAGCGGGAGGGGGGGGTTGGGAGACCCAGTACTTC
TRBD2	TRBV6-6	TRBJ2-3	once	CASSSGSRADTQYF	TGTGCCAGCAGTAGCGGGAGTCGGGCAGATACGCAGTATTTT
TRBD1	TRBV11-2	TRBJ1-1	NA	CASSSPRQGRTEAFF	TGTGCCAGCAGCTCCCCCCGACAGGGACGCACTGAAGCTTTCTTT
TRBD1	TRBV28	TRBJ2-7	once	CASSLGAGTVSYEQYF	TGTGCCAGCAGTTTGGGTGCAGGGACAGTCTCCTACGAGCAGTACTTC
TRBD1	TRBV5-1	TRBJ2-7	NA	CASSFGTGSPSYEQYF	TGCGCCAGCAGCTTCGGGACAGGGTCCCCCTCCTACGAGCAGTACTTC
TRBD1	TRBV7-9	TRBJ1-1	once	CASSSPRGRTEAFF	TGTGCCAGCAGCTCCCCAAGGGGGCGGACTGAAGCTTTCTTT
NA	TRBV9	TRBJ2-3	NA	CASSVNALFTDTQYF	TGTGCCAGCAGCGTAAACGCGTTATTCACAGATACGCAGTATTTT
NA	TRBV28	TRBJ1-2	once	CASSDTPNYGYTF	TGTGCCAGCAGTGACACCCCTAACTATGGCTACACCTTC
TRBD2	TRBV9	TRBJ2-5	NA	CASSPIAGVQYF	TGTGCCAGCAGCCCAATAGCGGGAGTTCAGTACTTC
TRBD1	TRBV7-2	TRBJ1-5	NA	CASSLGGGGNQPQHF	TGTGCCAGCAGCTTAGGAGGGGGCGGCAATCAGCCCCAGCATTTT
NA	TRBV7-9	TRBJ1-1	few	CASSLDGGPNTEAFF	TGTGCCAGCAGCTTAGACGGGGGTCCGAACACTGAAGCTTTCTTT